The 5 T cell receptor beta chains presented below share a single source sample, sequenced in a study of blood T cells in healthy people across ages. Combining a sample-barcoded 5' primer with a J-beta primer mix, a second PCR ran for about 7 to 11 cycles. TCRdb re-called the 5' RACE reads through MiXCR, storing one row per CDR3 protein. The sample consists of roughly 1.9 million distinct CDR3 sequences, approximately 40% of them appearing once. The sequencing input was blood. Source of these receptors: a human donor in good health.

The V gene is TRBV6-2 or TRBV6-3, the J gene TRBJ2-1, with a possible D match to TRBD1 (5 bases). Trimming removed 6 bases at V and 5 bases at J, with 20 bases between. The CDR3 consists of 16 residues. The germline V gene encodes CDR1 MNHEY and CDR2 SVGEGT. The CDR3: CASSVNPRGKDNEQFF. The CDR3 coding sequence is TGTGCCAGCAGCGTAAATCCAAGGGGAAAGGACAATGAGCAGTTCTTC.

This clonotype showed up just a few times. At one boundary the junction diverges from the germline segment, which might be a read error. The V and J genes are TRBV20-1 and TRBJ2-3; D perhaps matches TRBD2 (6 bases). Germline-derived CDR1 and CDR2 are DFQATT and SNEGSKA (reference sequence). The CDR3 is 12 amino acids. DNA for the CDR3: TGCAGTCCTAGCGAGAGCACAGATACGCAGTATTTT. It translates to CSPSESTDTQYF.

The chain links TRBV6-2 or TRBV6-3 to TRBJ1-2; 7 bases line up with TRBD1. The CDR3 has 13 amino acids. After removal of 6 bases from V and 6 bases from J, the junction contained 7 bases not matched to a gene. Germline lookup yields CDR1 MNHEY and CDR2 SVGEGT. Here the CDR3 DNA reads TGTGCCAGCAGCCAAGGGACAGTCGATGGCTACACCTTC. This encodes CASSQGTVDGYTF.

The J gene is TRBJ1-6, the V gene TRBV20-1, with D possibly matching TRBD1 (5 bases). Germline V gene data show CDR1 as DFQATT and CDR2 as SNEGSKA (reference sequence). Deletions cut 4 bases from V and 6 bases from J, with 16 bases between. The CDR3 is made up of 15 amino acids. The CDR3 sequence is CSAIYWDGGNSPLHF. The CDR3 DNA follows: TGCAGTGCTATCTACTGGGACGGCGGTAATTCACCCCTCCACTTT.

The chain recombines TRBV10-3 with TRBJ2-6; unclear D gene. The CDR3 is 15 residues long. Trimming stripped 3 bases from V and 1 base from J, with 7 bases between. Per germline, CDR1 ENHRY and CDR2 SYGVKD. CDR3 DNA sequence: TGTGCCATCAGTGATTGGGGATCTGGGGCCAACGTCCTGACTTTC. Translating it yields CAISDWGSGANVLTF.